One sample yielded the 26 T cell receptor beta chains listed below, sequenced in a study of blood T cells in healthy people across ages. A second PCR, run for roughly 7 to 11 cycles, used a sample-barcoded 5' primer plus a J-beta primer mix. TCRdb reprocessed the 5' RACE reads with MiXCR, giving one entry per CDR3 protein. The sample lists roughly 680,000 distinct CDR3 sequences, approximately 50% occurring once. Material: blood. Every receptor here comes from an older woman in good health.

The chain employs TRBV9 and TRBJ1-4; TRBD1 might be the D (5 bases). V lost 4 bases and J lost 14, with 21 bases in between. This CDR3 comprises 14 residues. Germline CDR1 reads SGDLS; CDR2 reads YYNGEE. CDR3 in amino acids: CASSLGERGGNLFF. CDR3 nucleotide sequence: TGTGCCAGCAGCCTTGGGGAGAGGGGAGGAAACCTGTTTTTT.

CDR3 DNA: TGTGCCAGCAGCAGAGCCCCGCAGGGGAACACTGAAGCTTTCTTT. Amino acid sequence: CASSRAPQGNTEAFF. The J gene is TRBJ1-1, the V gene TRBV9; tentatively, D is TRBD1 (5 bases). The CDR3 totals 15 residues. V lost 4 bases and J 1 base, leaving 14 bases between the germline ends. The V gene's germline CDR1 is SGDLS and CDR2 YYNGEE.

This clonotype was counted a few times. For the CDR3, the DNA is TGCGCCAGCAGCTTGGACAGACTGAACACTGAAGCTTTCTTT. It encodes CASSLDRLNTEAFF. The chain employs TRBV5-1 and TRBJ1-1, with D unresolved. There are 14 residues in the CDR3. With 0 bases removed from V and 0 bases from J, the gap between germline ends came to 6 bases. Germline V CDR1 and CDR2: SGHRS, YFSETQ.

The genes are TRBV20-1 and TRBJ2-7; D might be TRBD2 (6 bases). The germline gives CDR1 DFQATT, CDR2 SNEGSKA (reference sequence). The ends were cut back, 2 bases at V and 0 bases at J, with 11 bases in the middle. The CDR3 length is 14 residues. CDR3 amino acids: CSARSGASSYEQYF. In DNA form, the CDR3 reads TGCAGTGCTAGATCGGGAGCGAGCTCCTACGAGCAGTACTTC.

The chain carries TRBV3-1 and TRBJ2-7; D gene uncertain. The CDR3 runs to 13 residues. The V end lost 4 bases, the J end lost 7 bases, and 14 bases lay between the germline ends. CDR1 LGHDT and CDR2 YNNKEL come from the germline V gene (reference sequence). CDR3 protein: CASSRKAWDEQYF. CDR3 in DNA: TGTGCCAGCAGCCGCAAGGCGTGGGATGAGCAGTACTTC.

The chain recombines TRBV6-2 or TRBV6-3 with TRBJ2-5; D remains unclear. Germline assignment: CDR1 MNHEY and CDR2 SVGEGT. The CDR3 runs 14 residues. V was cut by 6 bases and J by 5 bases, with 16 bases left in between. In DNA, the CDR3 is TGTGCCAGCAGCCCCCGGTCCTTCCGGGAGACCCAGTACTTC. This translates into CASSPRSFRETQYF.

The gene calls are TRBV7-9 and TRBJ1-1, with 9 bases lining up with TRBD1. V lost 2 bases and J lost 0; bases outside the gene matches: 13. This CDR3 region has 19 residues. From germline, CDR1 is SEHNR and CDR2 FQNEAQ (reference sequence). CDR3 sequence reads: CASSLSVPRDRVMNTEAFF. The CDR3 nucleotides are TGTGCCAGCAGCTTAAGTGTCCCCCGGGACAGGGTGATGAACACTGAAGCTTTCTTT. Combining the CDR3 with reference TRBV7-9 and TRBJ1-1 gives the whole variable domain DTGVSQNPRHKITKRGQNVTFRCDPISEHNRLYWYRQTLGQGPEFLTYFQNEAQLEKSRLLSDRFSAERPKGSFSTLEIQRTEQGDSAMYLCASSLSVPRDRVMNTEAFFGQGTRLTVV.

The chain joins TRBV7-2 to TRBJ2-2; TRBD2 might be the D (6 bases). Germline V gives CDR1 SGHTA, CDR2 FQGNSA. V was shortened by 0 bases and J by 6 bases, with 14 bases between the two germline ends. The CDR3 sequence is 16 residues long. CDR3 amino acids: CASSLAPGAPPGELFF. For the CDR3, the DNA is TGTGCCAGCAGCTTAGCACCGGGAGCCCCACCCGGGGAGCTGTTTTTT.

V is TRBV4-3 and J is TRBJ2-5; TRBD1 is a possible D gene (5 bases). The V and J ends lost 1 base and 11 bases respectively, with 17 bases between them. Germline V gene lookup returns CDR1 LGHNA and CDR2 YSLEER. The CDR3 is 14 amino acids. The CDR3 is CASSQVPQGNEQYF. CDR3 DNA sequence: TGCGCCAGCAGCCAAGTCCCTCAGGGCAATGAGCAGTACTTC.

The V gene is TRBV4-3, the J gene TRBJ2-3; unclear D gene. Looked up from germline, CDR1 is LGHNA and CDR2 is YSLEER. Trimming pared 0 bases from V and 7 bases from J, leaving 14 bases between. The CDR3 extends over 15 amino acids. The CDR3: CASSQDEALGNTQYF. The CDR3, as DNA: TGCGCCAGCAGCCAAGATGAGGCCCTGGGAAATACGCAGTATTTT.

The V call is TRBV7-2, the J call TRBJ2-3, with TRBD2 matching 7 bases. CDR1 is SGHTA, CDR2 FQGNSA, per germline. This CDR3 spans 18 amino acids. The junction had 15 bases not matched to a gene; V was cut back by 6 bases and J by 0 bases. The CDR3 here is CASRLSHWGGSSTDTQYF. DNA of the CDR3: TGTGCCAGCAGACTATCACACTGGGGGGGGTCTAGCACAGATACGCAGTATTTT.

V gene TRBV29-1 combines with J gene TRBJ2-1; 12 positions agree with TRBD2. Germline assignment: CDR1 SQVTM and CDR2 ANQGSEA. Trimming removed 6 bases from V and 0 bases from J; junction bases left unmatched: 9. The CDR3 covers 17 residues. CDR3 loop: CSVHLAGGYHSYNEQFF. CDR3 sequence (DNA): TGCAGCGTCCATCTAGCGGGAGGGTACCACTCCTACAATGAGCAGTTCTTC.

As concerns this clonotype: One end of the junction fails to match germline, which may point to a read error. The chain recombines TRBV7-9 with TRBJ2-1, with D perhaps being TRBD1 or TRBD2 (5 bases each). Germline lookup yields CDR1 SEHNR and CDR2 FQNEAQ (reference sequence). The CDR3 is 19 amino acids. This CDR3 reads CACSPYPRGRIRYYNVQFF. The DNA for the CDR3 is TGTGCCTGCAGCCCATACCCCCGGGGACGGATTCGCTACTACAATGTGCAGTTCTTC. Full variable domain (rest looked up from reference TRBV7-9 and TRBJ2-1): DTGVSQNPRHKITKRGQNVTFRCDPISEHNRLYWYRQTLGQGPEFLTYFQNEAQLEKSRLLSDRFSAERPKGSFSTLEIQRTEQGDSAMYLCACSPYPRGRIRYYNVQFFGPGTRLTVL.

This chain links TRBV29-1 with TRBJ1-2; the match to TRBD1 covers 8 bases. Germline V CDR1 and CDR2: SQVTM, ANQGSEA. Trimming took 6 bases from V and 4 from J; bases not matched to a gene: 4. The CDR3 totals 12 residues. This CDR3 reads CSVTGVPYGYTF. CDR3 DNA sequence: TGCAGCGTGACAGGGGTTCCCTATGGCTACACCTTC.

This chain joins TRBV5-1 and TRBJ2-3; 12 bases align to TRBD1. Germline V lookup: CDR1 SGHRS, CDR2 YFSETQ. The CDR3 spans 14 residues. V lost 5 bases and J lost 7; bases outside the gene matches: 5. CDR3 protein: CASRGTGGGNTQYF. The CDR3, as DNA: TGCGCCAGCAGAGGGACAGGGGGCGGCAATACGCAGTATTTT.

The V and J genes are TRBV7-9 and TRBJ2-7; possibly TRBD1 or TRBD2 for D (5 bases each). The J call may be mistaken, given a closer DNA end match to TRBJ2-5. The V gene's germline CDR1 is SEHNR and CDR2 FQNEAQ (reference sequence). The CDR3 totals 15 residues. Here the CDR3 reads CASSRTLRDGETQYF. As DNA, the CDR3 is TGTGCCAGCAGTAGAACCCTCCGGGACGGGGAGACCCAGTACTTC.

The CDR3 protein is CASSQTWDRGGLETQFF. Written as DNA, the CDR3 is TGTGCCAGCAGCCAAACCTGGGACAGGGGGGGATTAGAGACCCAGTTCTTC. This chain uses TRBV4-2 with TRBJ2-1, with 11 bases matching TRBD1. This CDR3 is 17 amino acids long. With V trimmed by 2 bases and J by 13 bases, 16 bases remained unmatched. Looked up from germline, CDR1 is LGHNA and CDR2 is YNFKEQ.

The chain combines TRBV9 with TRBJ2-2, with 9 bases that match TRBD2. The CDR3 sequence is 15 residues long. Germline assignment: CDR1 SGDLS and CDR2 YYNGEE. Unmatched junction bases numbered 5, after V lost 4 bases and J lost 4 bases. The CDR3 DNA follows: TGTGCCAGCAGCCTTAGGACTAGCGTCACCGGGGAGCTGTTTTTT. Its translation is CASSLRTSVTGELFF. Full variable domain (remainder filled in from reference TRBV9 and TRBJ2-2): DSGVTQTPKHLITATGQRVTLRCSPRSGDLSVYWYQQSLDQGLQFLIQYYNGEERAKGNILERFSAQQFPDLHSELNLSSLELGDSALYFCASSLRTSVTGELFFGEGSRLTVL.

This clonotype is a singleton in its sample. CDR3 bases: TGCGCCAGCAGCTTGGACCCCACGAGTACGCAGTATTTT. This encodes CASSLDPTSTQYF. This sequence joins TRBV5-1 and TRBJ2-3, with D hard to call. Germline V gene lookup returns CDR1 SGHRS and CDR2 YFSETQ. This CDR3 has 13 amino acids. V lost 0 bases to trimming and J lost 8 bases, with 10 bases between them.

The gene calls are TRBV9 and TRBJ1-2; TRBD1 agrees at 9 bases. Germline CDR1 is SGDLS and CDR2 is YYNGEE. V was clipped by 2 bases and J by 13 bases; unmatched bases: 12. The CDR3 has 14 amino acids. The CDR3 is CASSVVQGTGLLTF. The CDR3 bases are TGTGCCAGCAGCGTCGTTCAGGGGACAGGGCTTCTCACCTTC.

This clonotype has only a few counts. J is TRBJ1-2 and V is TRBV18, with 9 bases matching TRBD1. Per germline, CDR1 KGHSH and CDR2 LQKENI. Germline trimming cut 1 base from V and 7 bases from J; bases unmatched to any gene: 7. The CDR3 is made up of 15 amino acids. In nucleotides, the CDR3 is TGTGCCAGCTCACCACAATGGGACAGGGCGGCTGGCTACACCTTC. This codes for CASSPQWDRAAGYTF. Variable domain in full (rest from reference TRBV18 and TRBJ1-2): NAGVMQNPRHLVRRRGQEARLRCSPMKGHSHVYWYRQLPEEGLKFMVYLQKENIIDESGMPKERFSAEFPKEGPSILRIQQVVRGDSAAYFCASSPQWDRAAGYTFGSGTRLTVV.

The CDR3 protein is CASSLVGSGSGGEQYF. The CDR3 nucleotides are TGTGCCAGCAGCTTAGTTGGTAGCGGGAGCGGAGGTGAGCAGTACTTC. The J gene is TRBJ2-5, the V gene TRBV7-6; 9 positions agree with TRBD2. CDR1 is SGHVS and CDR2 is FNYEAQ in the germline V gene. The CDR3 runs 16 residues. Germline trimming cut 1 base from V and 11 bases from J; bases unmatched to any gene: 14.

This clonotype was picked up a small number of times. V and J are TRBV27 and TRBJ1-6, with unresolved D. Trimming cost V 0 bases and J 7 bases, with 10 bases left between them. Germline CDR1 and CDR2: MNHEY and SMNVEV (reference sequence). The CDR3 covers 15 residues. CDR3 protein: CASSLSVGGNSPLHF. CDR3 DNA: TGTGCCAGCAGTTTATCCGTCGGAGGGAATTCACCCCTCCACTTT.

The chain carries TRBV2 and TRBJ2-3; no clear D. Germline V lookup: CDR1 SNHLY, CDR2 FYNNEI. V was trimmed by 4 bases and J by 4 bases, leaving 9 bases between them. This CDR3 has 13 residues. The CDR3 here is CASSVGRADTQYF. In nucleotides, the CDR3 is TGTGCCAGCAGTGTGGGTCGCGCAGATACGCAGTATTTT.

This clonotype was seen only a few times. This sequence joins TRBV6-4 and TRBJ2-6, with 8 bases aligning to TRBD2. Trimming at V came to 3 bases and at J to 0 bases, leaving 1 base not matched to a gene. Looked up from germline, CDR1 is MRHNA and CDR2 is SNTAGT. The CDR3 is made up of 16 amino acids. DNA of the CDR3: TGTGCCAGCAGTGAGACTAGCGACTCTGGGGCCAACGTCCTGACTTTC. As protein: CASSETSDSGANVLTF.

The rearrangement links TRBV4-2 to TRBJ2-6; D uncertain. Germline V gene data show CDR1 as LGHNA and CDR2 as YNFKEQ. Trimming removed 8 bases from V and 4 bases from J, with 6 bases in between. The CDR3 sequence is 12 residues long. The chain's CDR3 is CASEAGANVLTF. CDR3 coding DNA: TGTGCCAGCGAGGCCGGGGCCAACGTCCTGACTTTC.